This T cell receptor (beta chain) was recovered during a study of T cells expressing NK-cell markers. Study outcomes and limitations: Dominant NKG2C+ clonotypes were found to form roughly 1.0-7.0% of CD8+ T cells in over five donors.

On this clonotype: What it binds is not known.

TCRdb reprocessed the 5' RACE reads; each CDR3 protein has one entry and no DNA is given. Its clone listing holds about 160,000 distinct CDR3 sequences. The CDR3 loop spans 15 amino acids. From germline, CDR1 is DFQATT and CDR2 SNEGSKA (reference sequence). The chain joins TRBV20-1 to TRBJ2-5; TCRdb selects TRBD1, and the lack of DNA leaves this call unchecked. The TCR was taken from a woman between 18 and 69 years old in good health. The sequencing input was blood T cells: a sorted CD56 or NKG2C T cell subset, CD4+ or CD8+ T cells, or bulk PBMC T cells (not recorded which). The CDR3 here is CSAPKGAGFQETQYF.